The clone carrying this T cell receptor beta chain was seen repeatedly, ten times or more. This entry belongs to a study of blood T cell repertoires in COVID-19. Study background: Some COVID-19 samples were acute and others convalescent; all came from the United States, Italy and Spain. Nucleic acid was either cDNA or gDNA, and it came from T cells, B-cell-depleted T cells, or PBMCs.

Authors' processing steps: Reference gene primer amplification gave estimated nucleated cell counts. Here immunoSEQ multiplex PCR was the method, and the copy in TCRdb shows in-frame clones only, minus some. The DNA was the basis for D and trimming; V, J and clone size are from that table. The repertoire includes some 150,000 clones, nearly 80% of them detected once, and 14% sits in the top ten. The CDR3 runs 15 residues. Looked up from germline, CDR1 is MNHEY and CDR2 is SVGAGI. With 7 bases clipped from V and 4 bases from J, the junction kept 10 bases outside the gene matches. This clonotype was obtained from a woman over 75 with acute or convalescent COVID-19. The J gene is TRBJ1-2, the V gene TRBV6-5; 9 bases map to TRBD1. The sequenced material came from peripheral blood. CDR3 protein: CASNRDRVGGYGYTF. The CDR3 bases are TGTGCCAGCAATAGGGACAGGGTAGGAGGCTATGGCTACACCTTC.